This T cell receptor (beta chain) came from a study of tissue T cells after allogeneic stem cell transplantation. Study-wide results and caveats: Across patients, clones rarely overlapped, yet motif clusters were shared tissue-specifically.

Time point meaning: mouse harvest day 7 after allogeneic transplant. Mouse grafts combined 10^7 T-cell-depleted bone marrow cells with 10^6 splenic CD5+ T cells. Method: immunoSEQ multiplex PCR; TCRdb's copy keeps in-frame clones and lacks some. Of 7,500 to 10,000 clones in the sample, about 44% were seen once. Comment on this clone: The antigen is undetermined. Germline and genes here are mouse.

The clonotype comes from a female BALB/c mouse given C57BL/6 T cells with graft-versus-host disease after an allogeneic hematopoietic cell transplant. Sequenced input: gut tissue.

CDR3 region: CTCSAEGRDTQYF. CDR3 bases read: TGCACCTGCAGTGCAGAGGGGAGAGACACCCAGTAC. The chain couples TRBV1 to TRBJ2-5; D uncertain. The read stops 1 residue short of the end of the CDR3; the missing end is completed from the germline J gene. Germline V gene sequence: CDR1 NSQYPW, CDR2 LRSPGD (reference sequence). Trimming shortened V by 0 bases and J by 5 bases, and 6 bases separated the two germline ends. The CDR3 is 13 amino acids. Based on the CDR3 plus reference TRBV1 and TRBJ2-5, the full variable domain is VTLLEQNPRWRLVPRGQAVNLRCILKNSQYPWMSWYQQDLQKQLQWLFTLRSPGDKEVKSLPGADYLATRVTDTELRLQVANMSQGRTLYCTCSAEGRDTQYFGPGTRLLVL.